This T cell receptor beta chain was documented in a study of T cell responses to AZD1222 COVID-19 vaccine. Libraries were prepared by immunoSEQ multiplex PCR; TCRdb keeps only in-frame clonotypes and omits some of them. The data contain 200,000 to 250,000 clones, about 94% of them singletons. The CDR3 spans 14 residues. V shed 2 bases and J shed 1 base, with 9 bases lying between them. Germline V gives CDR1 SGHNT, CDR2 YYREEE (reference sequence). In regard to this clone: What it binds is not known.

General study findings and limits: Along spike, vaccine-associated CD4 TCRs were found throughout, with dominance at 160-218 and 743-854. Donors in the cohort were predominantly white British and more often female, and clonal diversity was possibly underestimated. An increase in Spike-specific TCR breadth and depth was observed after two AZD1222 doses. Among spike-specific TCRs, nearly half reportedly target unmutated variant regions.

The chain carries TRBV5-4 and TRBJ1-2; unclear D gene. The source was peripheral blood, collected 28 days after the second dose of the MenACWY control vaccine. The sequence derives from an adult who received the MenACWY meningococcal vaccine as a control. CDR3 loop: CASSFSRLNYGYTF. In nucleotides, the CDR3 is TGTGCCAGCAGCTTTTCCCGCCTTAACTATGGCTACACCTTC.